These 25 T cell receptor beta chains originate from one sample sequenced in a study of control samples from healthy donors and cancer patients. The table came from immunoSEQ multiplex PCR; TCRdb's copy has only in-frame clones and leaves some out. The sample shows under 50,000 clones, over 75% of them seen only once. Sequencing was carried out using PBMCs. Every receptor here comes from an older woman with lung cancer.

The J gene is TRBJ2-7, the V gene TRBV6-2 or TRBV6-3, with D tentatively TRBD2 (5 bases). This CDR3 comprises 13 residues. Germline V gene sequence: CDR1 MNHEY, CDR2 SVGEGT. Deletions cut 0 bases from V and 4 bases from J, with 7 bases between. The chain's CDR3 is CASSYSRVYEQYF. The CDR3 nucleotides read TGTGCCAGCAGTTACTCGAGGGTTTACGAGCAGTACTTC.

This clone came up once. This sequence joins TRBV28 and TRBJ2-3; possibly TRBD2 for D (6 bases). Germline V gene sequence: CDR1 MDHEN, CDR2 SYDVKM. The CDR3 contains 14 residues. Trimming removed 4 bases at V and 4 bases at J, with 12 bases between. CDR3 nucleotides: TGTGCCAGCAGTTCGGAGGACTATTCAGATACGCAGTATTTT. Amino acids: CASSSEDYSDTQYF.

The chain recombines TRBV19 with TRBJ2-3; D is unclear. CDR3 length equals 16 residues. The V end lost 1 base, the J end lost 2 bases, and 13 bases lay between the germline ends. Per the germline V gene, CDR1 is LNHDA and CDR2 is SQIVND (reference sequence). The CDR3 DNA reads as TGTGCCAGTAGTATAGCCAGCACTCGGATCACAGATACGCAGTATTTT. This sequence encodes CASSIASTRITDTQYF.

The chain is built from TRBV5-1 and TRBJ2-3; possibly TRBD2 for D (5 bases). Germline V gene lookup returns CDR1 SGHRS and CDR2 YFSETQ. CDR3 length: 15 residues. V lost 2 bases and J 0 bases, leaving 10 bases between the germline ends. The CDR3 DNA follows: TGCGCCAGCAGCTTAGCGGTCACCAGCACAGATACGCAGTATTTT. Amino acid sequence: CASSLAVTSTDTQYF.

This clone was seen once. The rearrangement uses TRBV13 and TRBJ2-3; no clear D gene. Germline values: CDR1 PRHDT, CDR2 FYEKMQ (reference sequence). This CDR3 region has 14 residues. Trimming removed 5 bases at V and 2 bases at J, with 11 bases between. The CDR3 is CASSLPISTDTQYF. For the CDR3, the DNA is TGTGCCAGCAGCCTCCCGATATCCACAGATACGCAGTATTTT.

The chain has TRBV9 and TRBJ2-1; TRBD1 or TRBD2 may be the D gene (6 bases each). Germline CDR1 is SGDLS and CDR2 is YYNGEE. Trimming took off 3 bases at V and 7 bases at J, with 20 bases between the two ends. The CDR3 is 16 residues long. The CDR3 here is CASSGGLGGGSNEQFF. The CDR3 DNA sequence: TGTGCCAGCAGCGGAGGTCTCGGAGGGGGATCTAATGAGCAGTTCTTC.

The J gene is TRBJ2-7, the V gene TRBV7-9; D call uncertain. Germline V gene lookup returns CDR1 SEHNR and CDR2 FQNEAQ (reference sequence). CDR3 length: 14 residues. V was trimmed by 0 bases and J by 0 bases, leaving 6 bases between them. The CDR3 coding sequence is TGTGCCAGCAGCTTAGCGGTCAGCTCCTACGAGCAGTACTTC. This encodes CASSLAVSSYEQYF. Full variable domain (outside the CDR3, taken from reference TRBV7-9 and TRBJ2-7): DTGVSQNPRHKITKRGQNVTFRCDPISEHNRLYWYRQTLGQGPEFLTYFQNEAQLEKSRLLSDRFSAERPKGSFSTLEIQRTEQGDSAMYLCASSLAVSSYEQYFGPGTRLTVT.

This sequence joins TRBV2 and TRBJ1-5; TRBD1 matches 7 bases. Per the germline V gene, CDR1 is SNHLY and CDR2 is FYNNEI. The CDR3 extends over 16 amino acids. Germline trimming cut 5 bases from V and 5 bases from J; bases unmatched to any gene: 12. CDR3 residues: CASSSRGQLGYQPQHF. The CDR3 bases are TGTGCCAGCAGTTCCCGGGGACAGCTCGGTTATCAGCCCCAGCATTTT.

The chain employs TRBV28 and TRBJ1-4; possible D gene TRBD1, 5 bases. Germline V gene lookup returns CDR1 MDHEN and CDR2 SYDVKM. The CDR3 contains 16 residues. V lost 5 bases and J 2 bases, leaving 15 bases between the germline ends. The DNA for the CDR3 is TGTGCCAGCAGTAGCTTTCGGGGGAAGACTAATGAAAAACTGTTTTTT. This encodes CASSSFRGKTNEKLFF.

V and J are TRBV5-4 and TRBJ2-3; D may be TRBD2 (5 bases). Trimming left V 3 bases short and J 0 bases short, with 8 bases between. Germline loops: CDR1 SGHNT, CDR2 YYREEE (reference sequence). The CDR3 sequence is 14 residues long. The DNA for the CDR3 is TGTGCCAGCAGCTCGTGGACTAGCACAGATACGCAGTATTTT. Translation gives CASSSWTSTDTQYF.

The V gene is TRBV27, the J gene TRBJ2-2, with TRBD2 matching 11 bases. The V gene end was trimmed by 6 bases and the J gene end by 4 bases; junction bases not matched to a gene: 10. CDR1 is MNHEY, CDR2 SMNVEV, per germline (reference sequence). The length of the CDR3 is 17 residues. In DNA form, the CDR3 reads TGTGCCAGCAGCAAATTTAGCGGGAGGGGTGGCACCGGGGAGCTGTTTTTT. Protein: CASSKFSGRGGTGELFF.

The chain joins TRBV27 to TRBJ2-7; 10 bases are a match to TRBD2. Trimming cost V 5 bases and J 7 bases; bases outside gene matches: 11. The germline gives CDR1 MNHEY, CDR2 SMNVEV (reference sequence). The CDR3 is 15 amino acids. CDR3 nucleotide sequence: TGTGCCAGCAGTGCCCAAGCGGGAGGGCCGGGAGAGCAGTACTTC. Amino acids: CASSAQAGGPGEQYF.

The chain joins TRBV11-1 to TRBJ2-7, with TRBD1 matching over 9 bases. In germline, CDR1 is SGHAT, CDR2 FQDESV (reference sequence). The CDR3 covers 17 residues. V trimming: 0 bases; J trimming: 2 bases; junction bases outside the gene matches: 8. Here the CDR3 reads CASSLAAGTGFTYEQYF. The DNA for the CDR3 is TGTGCCAGCAGCTTAGCGGCAGGGACAGGGTTTACCTACGAGCAGTACTTC.

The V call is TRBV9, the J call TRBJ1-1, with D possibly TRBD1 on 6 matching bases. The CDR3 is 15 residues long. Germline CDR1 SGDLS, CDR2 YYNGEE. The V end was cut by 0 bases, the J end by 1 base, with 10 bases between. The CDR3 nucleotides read TGTGCCAGCAGCGTAGTAAGGACAGAGAACACTGAAGCTTTCTTT. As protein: CASSVVRTENTEAFF.

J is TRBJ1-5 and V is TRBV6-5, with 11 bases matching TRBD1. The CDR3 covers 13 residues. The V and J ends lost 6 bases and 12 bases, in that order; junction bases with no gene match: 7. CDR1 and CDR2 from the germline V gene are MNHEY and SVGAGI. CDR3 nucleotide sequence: TGTGCCAGCAGCCGGACAGGGGGCTATCTCCAGCATTTT. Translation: CASSRTGGYLQHF.

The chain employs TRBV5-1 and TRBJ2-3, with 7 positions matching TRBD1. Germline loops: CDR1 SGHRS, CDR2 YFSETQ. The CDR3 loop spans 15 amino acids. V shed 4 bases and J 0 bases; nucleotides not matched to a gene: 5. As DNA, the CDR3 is TGCGCCAGCAGCACCAGACAGGGAAGCACAGATACGCAGTATTTT. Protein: CASSTRQGSTDTQYF.

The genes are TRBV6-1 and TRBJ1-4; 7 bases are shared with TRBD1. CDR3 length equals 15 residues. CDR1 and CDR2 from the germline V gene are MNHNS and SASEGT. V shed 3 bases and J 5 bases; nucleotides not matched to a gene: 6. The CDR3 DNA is TGTGCCAGCAGTGATAGACAGGGCGGAAATGAAAAACTGTTTTTT. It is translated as CASSDRQGGNEKLFF.

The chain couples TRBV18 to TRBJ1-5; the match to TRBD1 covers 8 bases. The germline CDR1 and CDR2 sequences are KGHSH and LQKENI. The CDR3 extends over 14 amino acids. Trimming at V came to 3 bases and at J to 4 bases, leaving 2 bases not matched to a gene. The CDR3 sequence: CASSPTGDNQPQHF. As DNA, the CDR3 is TGTGCCAGCTCACCGACAGGGGATAATCAGCCCCAGCATTTT.

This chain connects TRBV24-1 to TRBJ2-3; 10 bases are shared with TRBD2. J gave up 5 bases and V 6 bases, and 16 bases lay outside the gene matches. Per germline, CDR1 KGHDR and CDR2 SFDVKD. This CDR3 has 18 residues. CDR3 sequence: CATSRGTALAGAGDTQYF. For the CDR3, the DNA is TGTGCCACCAGTAGAGGGACTGCGCTAGCGGGAGCTGGAGATACGCAGTATTTT.

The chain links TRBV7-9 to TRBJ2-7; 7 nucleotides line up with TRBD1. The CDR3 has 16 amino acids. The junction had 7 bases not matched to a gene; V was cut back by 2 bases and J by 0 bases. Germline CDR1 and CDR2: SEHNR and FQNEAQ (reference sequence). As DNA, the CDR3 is TGTGCCAGCAGCTTAAGAAGGGGACAGACCTCCTACGAGCAGTACTTC. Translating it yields CASSLRRGQTSYEQYF.

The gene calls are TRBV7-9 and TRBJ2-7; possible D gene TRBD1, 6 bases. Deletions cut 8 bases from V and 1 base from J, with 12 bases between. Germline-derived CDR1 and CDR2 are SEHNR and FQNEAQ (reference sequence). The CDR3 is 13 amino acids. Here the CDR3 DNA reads TGTGCCAGCTCCAAACAGGGTTCCTACGAGCAGTACTTC. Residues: CASSKQGSYEQYF.

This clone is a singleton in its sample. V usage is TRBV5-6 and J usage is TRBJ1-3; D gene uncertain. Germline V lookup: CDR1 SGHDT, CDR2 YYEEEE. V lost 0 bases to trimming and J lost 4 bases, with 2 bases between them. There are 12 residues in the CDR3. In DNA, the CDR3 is TGTGCCAGCAGCTTGGGGGGAAACACCATATATTTT. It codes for CASSLGGNTIYF.

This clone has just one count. The CDR3 bases are TGTGCCAGCAGTCGACCGGGACAGGCCCTCCCTTGGCAGTTCTTC. This gives the protein CASSRPGQALPWQFF. V is TRBV27 and J is TRBJ2-1; 8 nucleotides agree with TRBD1. The germline V gene has CDR1 MNHEY and CDR2 SMNVEV (reference sequence). This CDR3 has 15 residues. Trimming at V came to 5 bases and at J to 12 bases, leaving 15 bases not matched to a gene.

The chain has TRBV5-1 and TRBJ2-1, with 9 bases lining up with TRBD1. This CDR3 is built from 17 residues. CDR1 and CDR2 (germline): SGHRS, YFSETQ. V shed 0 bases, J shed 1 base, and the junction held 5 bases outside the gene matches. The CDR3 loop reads CASSLDAGTGSYNEQFF. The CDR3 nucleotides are TGCGCCAGCAGCTTGGACGCCGGGACAGGGTCCTACAATGAGCAGTTCTTC.

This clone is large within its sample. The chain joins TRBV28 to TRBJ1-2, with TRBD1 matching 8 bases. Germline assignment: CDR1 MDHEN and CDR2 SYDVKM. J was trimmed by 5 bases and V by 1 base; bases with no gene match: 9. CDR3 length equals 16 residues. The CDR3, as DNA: TGTGCCAGCAGTTTATTGGACAGGGAGCATCCTTATGGCTACACCTTC. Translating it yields CASSLLDREHPYGYTF.